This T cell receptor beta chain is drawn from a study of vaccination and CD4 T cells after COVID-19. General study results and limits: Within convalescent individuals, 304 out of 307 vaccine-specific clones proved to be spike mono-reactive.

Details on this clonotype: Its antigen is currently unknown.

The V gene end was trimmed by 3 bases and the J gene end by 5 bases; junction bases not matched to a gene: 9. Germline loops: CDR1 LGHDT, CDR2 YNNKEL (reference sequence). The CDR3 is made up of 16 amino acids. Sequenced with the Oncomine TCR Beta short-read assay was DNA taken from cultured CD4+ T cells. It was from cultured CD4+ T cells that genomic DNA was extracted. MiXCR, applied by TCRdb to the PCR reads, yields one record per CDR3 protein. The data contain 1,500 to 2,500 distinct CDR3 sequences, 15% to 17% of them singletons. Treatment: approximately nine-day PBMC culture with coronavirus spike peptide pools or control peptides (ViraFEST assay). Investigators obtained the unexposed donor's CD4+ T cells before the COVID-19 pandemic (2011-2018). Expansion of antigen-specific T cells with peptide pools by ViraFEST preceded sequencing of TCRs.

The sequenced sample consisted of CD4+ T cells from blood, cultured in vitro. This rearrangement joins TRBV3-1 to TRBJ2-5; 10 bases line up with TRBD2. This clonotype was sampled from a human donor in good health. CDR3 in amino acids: CASSHLIAGGGETQYF. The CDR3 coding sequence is TGTGCCAGCAGCCACCTCATAGCGGGGGGAGGGGAGACCCAGTACTTC.